This is a list of T cell receptor beta chains from one sample in a study of OX40 agonist ivuxolimab in advanced cancers. Some clones are missing from TCRdb's copy, which holds only in-frame ones; the method was immunoSEQ multiplex PCR. Here the sample spans some 64,000 clones, 83% being singletons. Sample: CD4+ or CD8+ T cells sorted from blood, taken in a trial of the OX40 agonist ivuxolimab. The receptors originated from an adult with an advanced solid tumor such as melanoma, head and neck, liver or kidney cancer. The CDR3 runs from the conserved cysteine through the conserved F or W. A D gene is named only where the DNA matches it firmly.

TRBJ1-6 TRBV5-1 NA TGCGCCAGCAGCTTCATTGGCCAGCCGGGTTCACCCCTCCACTTT CASSFIGQPGSPLHF
TRBJ1-2 TRBV6-1 NA TGTGCCAGCAGTGAGGCAGGAGTTTATGGCTACACCTTC CASSEAGVYGYTF
TRBJ1-4 TRBV2 TRBD1 TGTGCCAGCAGTGGACAGGGGACTATGATAAGGGCTGAAAAACTGTTTTTT CASSGQGTMIRAEKLFF
TRBJ2-5 TRBV7-9 NA TGTGCCAGCAGCAGACGCCAGCGGGCCCAGTACTTC CASSRRQRAQYF
TRBJ2-7 TRBV23-1 TRBD1 TGCGCCAGCAGTCAACCCGAGGACAGGGCCTACGAGCAGTACTTC CASSQPEDRAYEQYF
TRBJ2-1 TRBV5-6 NA TGTGCCAGCAGCTTTGTGACAGTGACTGAGCAGTTCTTC CASSFVTVTEQFF
TRBJ2-3 TRBV19 TRBD2 TGTGCCAGTAGTAGTTCCGGGACTAGCGTCACAGATACGCAGTATTTT CASSSSGTSVTDTQYF
TRBJ2-7 TRBV5-1 NA TGCGCCAGCAGCTTGGGCCTGTCCGGGCAGTACTTC CASSLGLSGQYF
TRBJ1-1 TRBV9 NA TGTGCCAGCAGCGTAAGCAGGATGAACACTGAAGCTTTCTTT CASSVSRMNTEAFF
TRBJ2-5 TRBV5-4 NA TGTGCCAGCAGCTTAATAGGCAGGGGACAAGAGACCCAGTACTTC CASSLIGRGQETQYF